The entry that follows covers one T cell receptor (beta chain) sequence. Its matching antigen is unknown. For each subset, genomic DNA was distributed in equal portions over several immunoSEQ plates. Method: immunoSEQ multiplex PCR; TCRdb's copy keeps in-frame clones and lacks some. The sample carries approximately 720,000 clones, about 78% recorded once. These data are taken from a study of shared clonotypes between healthy human individuals. The CDR3 runs to 15 residues. V shed 4 bases, J shed 2 bases, and the junction held 5 bases outside the gene matches. CDR1 SGHRS and CDR2 YFSETQ come from the germline V gene. Study results and limitations: Non-shared clonotypes had lower generation probabilities than those shared by all four donors. Between a handful of donors, naive CD4 clonotypes were shared at a level of about 5%.

This clonotype was sampled from a woman in her twenties or thirties in good health. The V gene is TRBV5-1, the J gene TRBJ2-7; 11 bases are a match to TRBD2. Input material: memory CD4+ T cells sorted from blood. Stated subset: CD45RA-negative fraction. As DNA, the CDR3 is TGCGCCAGCAGCGCCCTAGCGGGAGGAACCTACGAGCAGTACTTC. It specifies CASSALAGGTYEQYF.